Listed below are T cell receptor beta chains from one sample, sequenced in a study of T-cell memory formation after mild COVID-19. TCRdb independently ran MiXCR on the 5' RACE reads; one entry per CDR3 protein. The sample has 310,000 or so distinct CDR3 sequences, less than 20% seen once. The material sequenced was PBMCs or a T cell subset sorted from them (not recorded which). Receptors originate from a young man who had mild COVID-19 (a few samples of this study predate the infection). Cell type and time point are not known. Each CDR3 is given with its conserved first and last residue. The order of the fields is J gene, D gene, clone size, V gene, CDR3 DNA, CDR3 protein. A D gene is named only where the DNA matches it firmly. The size entry is marked missing in some rows and otherwise reads once, few, many or a size class.

j_gene: TRBJ2-1; d_gene: TRBD2; abundance: -; v_gene: TRBV7-8; CDR3nt: TGTGCCAGCAGCTTACGGGGGACTAGCGGGTTCGGGTCCTACAATGAGCAGTTCTTC; CDR3aa: CASSLRGTSGFGSYNEQFF
j_gene: TRBJ2-7; d_gene: TRBD1; abundance: few; v_gene: TRBV5-4; CDR3nt: TGTGCCAGCAGCGTGACAGGGAAAACCTACGAGCAGTACTTC; CDR3aa: CASSVTGKTYEQYF
j_gene: TRBJ2-7; d_gene: TRBD2; abundance: few; v_gene: TRBV10-2; CDR3nt: TGCGCCAGCAGTGAGACACGACTAGCGGGGGACACTCGGAATACATACGAGCAGTACTTC; CDR3aa: CASSETRLAGDTRNTYEQYF
j_gene: TRBJ1-1; d_gene: TRBD1; abundance: -; v_gene: TRBV20-1; CDR3nt: TGCAGTGCTCCTCAAGCCGGGACAGGGATTATGAACACTGAAGCTTTCTTT; CDR3aa: CSAPQAGTGIMNTEAFF
j_gene: TRBJ2-1; d_gene: -; abundance: few; v_gene: TRBV6-5; CDR3nt: TGTGCCAGCAGCTGGCCGGGACTGGGCGTCGGTGAGCAGTTCTTC; CDR3aa: CASSWPGLGVGEQFF
j_gene: TRBJ2-5; d_gene: -; abundance: -; v_gene: TRBV7-3; CDR3nt: TGTGCCAGCAGCCCCCAGGGGCTGGAGACCCAGTACTTC; CDR3aa: CASSPQGLETQYF
j_gene: TRBJ2-2; d_gene: -; abundance: -; v_gene: TRBV4-3; CDR3nt: TGCGCCAGCAGCCAAGATTTTACGGCACGTTACACCGGGGAGCTGTTTTTT; CDR3aa: CASSQDFTARYTGELFF
j_gene: TRBJ2-7; d_gene: -; abundance: few; v_gene: TRBV6-2/TRBV6-3; CDR3nt: TGTGCCAGCAGTTGGGACCCCCTCTCCTACGAGCAGTACTTC; CDR3aa: CASSWDPLSYEQYF
j_gene: TRBJ1-2; d_gene: TRBD1; abundance: -; v_gene: TRBV27; CDR3nt: TGTGCCAGCAGTTTAAGGATTTCGGGACAGGGCTCCTATGGCTACACCTTC; CDR3aa: CASSLRISGQGSYGYTF
j_gene: TRBJ2-5; d_gene: TRBD1; abundance: -; v_gene: TRBV27; CDR3nt: TGTGCCAGCAGTTTACTCTGGCAGGGGGCAGGAGAGACCCAGTACTTC; CDR3aa: CASSLLWQGAGETQYF
j_gene: TRBJ2-3; d_gene: -; abundance: few; v_gene: TRBV7-9; CDR3nt: TGTGCCAGCAGCTTACTTAGTGGGCCACCAGATACGCAGTATTTT; CDR3aa: CASSLLSGPPDTQYF
j_gene: TRBJ1-1; d_gene: -; abundance: -; v_gene: TRBV5-1; CDR3nt: TGCGCCAGCAGCTTCCAGATGAACACTGAAGCTTTCTTT; CDR3aa: CASSFQMNTEAFF
j_gene: TRBJ1-2; d_gene: -; abundance: -; v_gene: TRBV7-2; CDR3nt: TGTGCCAGCTCGCCGACCGCGTCCAGGGTATTTGTGGATGGCTACACCTTC; CDR3aa: CASSPTASRVFVDGYTF
j_gene: TRBJ2-2; d_gene: -; abundance: -; v_gene: TRBV6-2/TRBV6-3; CDR3nt: TGTGCCAGCAGTTACCTGGCGGGGGCCCCCACCGGGGAGCTGTTTTTT; CDR3aa: CASSYLAGAPTGELFF
j_gene: TRBJ2-6; d_gene: -; abundance: -; v_gene: TRBV7-6; CDR3nt: TGTGCCAGCAGCTTAGCCCCTCAGATCTCTGGGGCCAACGTCCTGACTTTC; CDR3aa: CASSLAPQISGANVLTF
j_gene: TRBJ2-3; d_gene: TRBD2; abundance: few; v_gene: TRBV9; CDR3nt: TGTGCCAGCAGCGGAGGGACTAGCGGGGATACGCAGTATTTT; CDR3aa: CASSGGTSGDTQYF
j_gene: TRBJ2-7; d_gene: -; abundance: few; v_gene: TRBV5-1; CDR3nt: TGCGCCAGCAGCCGAGGGACGGACTCCTACGAGCAGTACTTC; CDR3aa: CASSRGTDSYEQYF
j_gene: TRBJ2-3; d_gene: -; abundance: -; v_gene: TRBV24-1; CDR3nt: TGTGCCACCAGTGATCGGCGGCAGACAGATACGCAGTATTTT; CDR3aa: CATSDRRQTDTQYF
j_gene: TRBJ1-1; d_gene: TRBD1; abundance: -; v_gene: TRBV5-1; CDR3nt: TGCGCCAGCGCACAGGGGGCCACCACTGAAGCTTTCTTT; CDR3aa: CASAQGATTEAFF
j_gene: TRBJ2-2; d_gene: -; abundance: -; v_gene: TRBV11-2; CDR3nt: TGTGCCAGCAGCTTAGTTATATTGAACACCGGGGAGCTGTTTTTT; CDR3aa: CASSLVILNTGELFF
j_gene: TRBJ2-7; d_gene: -; abundance: -; v_gene: TRBV5-1; CDR3nt: TGCGCCAGTTACATTCTCGCCTACGAGCAGTACTTC; CDR3aa: CASYILAYEQYF
j_gene: TRBJ1-5; d_gene: -; abundance: -; v_gene: TRBV24-1; CDR3nt: TGTGCCACCAGTGATGGAGGTCAGCCCCAGCATTTT; CDR3aa: CATSDGGQPQHF
j_gene: TRBJ2-2; d_gene: -; abundance: few; v_gene: TRBV7-9; CDR3nt: TGTGCCAGCAGCTTCCAGACAGGCCGAAACGCGAACACCGGGGAGCTGTTTTTT; CDR3aa: CASSFQTGRNANTGELFF
j_gene: TRBJ2-5; d_gene: -; abundance: few; v_gene: TRBV7-9; CDR3nt: TGTGCCAGCAGCTTAGGACTCCTCAACTCCGGCGAGACCCAGTACTTC; CDR3aa: CASSLGLLNSGETQYF
j_gene: TRBJ1-1; d_gene: -; abundance: -; v_gene: TRBV20-1; CDR3nt: TGCAGTGCTACATGGGGCACTGAAGCTTTCTTT; CDR3aa: CSATWGTEAFF
j_gene: TRBJ2-7; d_gene: -; abundance: few; v_gene: TRBV3-1; CDR3nt: TGTGCCAGCAGCCAAGATCTCGGCAGCTCCTACGAGCAGTACTTC; CDR3aa: CASSQDLGSSYEQYF
j_gene: TRBJ1-2; d_gene: -; abundance: few; v_gene: TRBV4-1; CDR3nt: TGCGCCAGCAGCAAGGGGGGAGGTAACCCTCCTGGCTACACCTTC; CDR3aa: CASSKGGGNPPGYTF
j_gene: TRBJ1-6; d_gene: TRBD1; abundance: many; v_gene: TRBV10-3; CDR3nt: TGTGCCATCAGTGATCGTGCCAGGGACAGGTCTTCACCCCTCCACTTT; CDR3aa: CAISDRARDRSSPLHF
j_gene: TRBJ2-2; d_gene: TRBD1; abundance: -; v_gene: TRBV5-1; CDR3nt: TGCGCCAGCAGCCTGTGGGACAGCCAGAACACCGGGGAGCTGTTTTTT; CDR3aa: CASSLWDSQNTGELFF
j_gene: TRBJ2-7; d_gene: TRBD1; abundance: -; v_gene: TRBV5-5; CDR3nt: TGTGCCAGCAGCTACGGGACAGGGTCCCCCTACGAGCAGTACTTC; CDR3aa: CASSYGTGSPYEQYF
j_gene: TRBJ1-5; d_gene: TRBD1; abundance: few; v_gene: TRBV2; CDR3nt: TGTGCCAGCAGGGAGGGACAGTTAAATCAGCCCCAGCATTTT; CDR3aa: CASREGQLNQPQHF
j_gene: TRBJ2-5; d_gene: -; abundance: -; v_gene: TRBV7-9; CDR3nt: TGTGCCAGCAGCTTCGGCCTTATGACGCAACCCGCGGAGACCCAGTACTTC; CDR3aa: CASSFGLMTQPAETQYF
j_gene: TRBJ2-7; d_gene: TRBD2; abundance: -; v_gene: TRBV6-6; CDR3nt: TGTGCCAGCTGGACTAGCGCCGGTTTAGGGCAGTACTTC; CDR3aa: CASWTSAGLGQYF
j_gene: TRBJ2-1; d_gene: TRBD2; abundance: -; v_gene: TRBV7-6; CDR3nt: TGTGCCAGCAGCTTATTTGCGGGGGGCTCCAATGAGCAGTTCTTC; CDR3aa: CASSLFAGGSNEQFF
j_gene: TRBJ1-2; d_gene: -; abundance: few; v_gene: TRBV4-2; CDR3nt: TGTGCCAGCAGCCAAGATCGACAGAGAATCAACTATGGCTACACCTTC; CDR3aa: CASSQDRQRINYGYTF
j_gene: TRBJ2-2; d_gene: -; abundance: many; v_gene: TRBV9; CDR3nt: TGTGCCAGCCTTCAGGAGAACACCGGGGAGCTGTTTTTT; CDR3aa: CASLQENTGELFF
j_gene: TRBJ1-3; d_gene: -; abundance: -; v_gene: TRBV15; CDR3nt: TGTGCCACCAGCAGAGTTGGCGGCTCTGGAAACACCATATATTTT; CDR3aa: CATSRVGGSGNTIYF
j_gene: TRBJ1-1; d_gene: -; abundance: -; v_gene: TRBV16; CDR3nt: TGTGCCAGCAGCCAAGTTGCCAGGGCGAACACTGAAGCTTTCTTT; CDR3aa: CASSQVARANTEAFF
j_gene: TRBJ1-5; d_gene: -; abundance: few; v_gene: TRBV28; CDR3nt: TGTGCCAGCAGTTTAAGCGATAATCAGCCCCAGCATTTT; CDR3aa: CASSLSDNQPQHF
j_gene: TRBJ2-1; d_gene: -; abundance: -; v_gene: TRBV7-2; CDR3nt: TGTGCCAGCAGCTTAGGGCTAGCTAACAATGAGCAGTTCTTC; CDR3aa: CASSLGLANNEQFF
j_gene: TRBJ2-4; d_gene: TRBD2; abundance: few; v_gene: TRBV10-2; CDR3nt: TGCGCCAGCACTAGCGGGGGGGCCGACATTCAGTACTTC; CDR3aa: CASTSGGADIQYF
j_gene: TRBJ2-1; d_gene: -; abundance: many; v_gene: TRBV7-7; CDR3nt: TGTGCCAGCAGCTTAGATGGTGGGGATGAGCAGTTCTTC; CDR3aa: CASSLDGGDEQFF
j_gene: TRBJ2-1; d_gene: TRBD1; abundance: -; v_gene: TRBV12-3/TRBV12-4; CDR3nt: TGTGCCAGCAGTGACACCGGGACAGGGACGGATGAGCAGTTCTTC; CDR3aa: CASSDTGTGTDEQFF
j_gene: TRBJ2-2; d_gene: -; abundance: few; v_gene: TRBV4-3; CDR3nt: TGCGCCAGCACCTTTGACCTTTACAGGGATGGGGACACCGGGGAGCTGTTTTTT; CDR3aa: CASTFDLYRDGDTGELFF
j_gene: TRBJ2-2; d_gene: -; abundance: many; v_gene: TRBV7-6; CDR3nt: TGTGCCAGCAGCTTAGGGTCTGCGGGCACCGGGGAGCTGTTTTTT; CDR3aa: CASSLGSAGTGELFF